Each of the 13 T cell receptor beta chains below was sequenced from the same sample in a study of blood T cell repertoires in COVID-19. The protocol was immunoSEQ multiplex PCR, while the TCRdb copy is restricted to in-frame clones and leaves out a portion. The sample records some 240,000 clones, around 83% being singletons. The sequenced sample was peripheral blood. The receptors derive from a woman aged 60-75 years with active or convalescent COVID-19.

This chain links TRBV4-1 with TRBJ2-1; D is perhaps TRBD2 (7 bases). Per germline, CDR1 MGHRA and CDR2 YSYEKL. The CDR3 spans 17 residues. V shed 1 base and J shed 0 bases, with 13 bases lying between them. The CDR3 sequence: CASSQAAGASSYNEQFF. The CDR3 nucleotides read TGCGCCAGCAGCCAAGCCGCGGGGGCGAGCTCCTACAATGAGCAGTTCTTC.

The rearrangement uses TRBV6-5 and TRBJ2-2; D is uncertain. Trimming took 2 bases from V and 6 from J, leaving 10 bases between them. The germline CDR1 and CDR2 sequences are MNHEY and SVGAGI. The CDR3 spans 14 residues. CDR3 protein: CASSYSLGAGELFF. CDR3 DNA sequence: TGTGCCAGCAGTTACAGCCTAGGTGCCGGGGAGCTGTTTTTT.

V gene TRBV19 combines with J gene TRBJ2-1; maybe TRBD2 (6 bases). The CDR3 spans 14 residues. Trimming cost V 1 base and J 9 bases, with 13 bases left between them. Germline loops: CDR1 LNHDA, CDR2 SQIVND (reference sequence). As DNA, the CDR3 is TGTGCCAGTAGTATAGCTCGGAGGGGTCGTGAGCAGTTCTTC. Protein sequence: CASSIARRGREQFF.

This chain uses TRBV11-2 with TRBJ2-7; 7 nucleotides line up with TRBD1. Germline V gene sequence: CDR1 SGHAT, CDR2 FQNNGV. Trimming removed 6 bases from V and 1 base from J; junction bases left unmatched: 12. There are 16 residues in the CDR3. The CDR3 loop reads CASRTGQYVRSYEQYF. In DNA form, the CDR3 reads TGTGCCAGCAGGACGGGACAGTACGTTCGTTCCTACGAGCAGTACTTC. The whole variable domain, filled in from reference TRBV11-2 and TRBJ2-7, reads EAGVAQSPRYKIIEKRQSVAFWCNPISGHATLYWYQQILGQGPKLLIQFQNNGVVDDSQLPKDRFSAERLKGVDSTLKIQPAKLEDSAVYLCASRTGQYVRSYEQYFGPGTRLTVT.

This chain joins TRBV5-1 and TRBJ2-3; maybe TRBD1 (5 bases). Germline V gives CDR1 SGHRS, CDR2 YFSETQ. V was cut by 0 bases and J by 0 bases, with 5 bases left in between. CDR3 length: 14 residues. CDR3 nucleotides: TGCGCCAGCAGCTTGGGACAGAGCACAGATACGCAGTATTTT. Translation gives CASSLGQSTDTQYF.

This chain links TRBV12-3 or TRBV12-4 with TRBJ2-7; D might be TRBD2 (5 bases). V gave up 6 bases and J gave up 5 bases, with 8 bases separating them. This CDR3 contains 11 residues. As DNA, the CDR3 is TGTGCCAGCAGGAGGGAGCACGAGCAGTACTTC. This sequence encodes CASRREHEQYF.

The rearrangement joins TRBV6-6 to TRBJ2-1; TRBD1 is a possible D gene (6 bases). Germline assignment: CDR1 MNHNY and CDR2 SVGAGI (reference sequence). Deletions cut 5 bases from V and 5 bases from J, with 16 bases between. CDR3 length equals 15 residues. The CDR3 DNA reads TGTGCCAGCAGTCCTTACAGGGCCGAGGACAATGAGCAGTTCTTC. As protein: CASSPYRAEDNEQFF.

The V and J genes are TRBV7-2 and TRBJ2-1, with 9 bases identical to TRBD2. V shed 3 bases and J 2 bases; nucleotides not matched to a gene: 5. Per germline, CDR1 SGHTA and CDR2 FQGNSA. This CDR3 comprises 16 residues. The CDR3 nucleotides read TGTGCCAGCAGCTTGGAGACTAGCGGCCCCTACAATGAGCAGTTCTTC. Translation: CASSLETSGPYNEQFF.

The chain recombines TRBV6-6 with TRBJ1-1, with D perhaps TRBD1 (6 bases). The length of the CDR3 is 14 residues. The germline V and J ends were trimmed by 6 bases and 3 bases, with 14 bases remaining between them. Germline V gene sequence: CDR1 MNHNY, CDR2 SVGAGI (reference sequence). Here the CDR3 reads CASRDSLYDTEAFF. The DNA of the CDR3 is TGTGCCAGCAGGGACAGTCTTTACGACACTGAAGCTTTCTTT.

The chain joins TRBV20-1 to TRBJ1-5; no clear D gene. CDR3 length equals 13 residues. V was shortened by 3 bases and J by 2 bases, with 8 bases between the two germline ends. Germline CDR1 and CDR2: DFQATT and SNEGSKA (reference sequence). The CDR3 is CSASRRGNQPQHF. The CDR3, as DNA: TGCAGTGCTAGTCGGAGGGGCAATCAGCCCCAGCATTTT.

The V gene is TRBV7-2, the J gene TRBJ1-2; D not resolved. This CDR3 spans 15 amino acids. Germline-derived CDR1 and CDR2 are SGHTA and FQGNSA. V lost 1 base, J lost 5 bases, and 14 bases lay in between. CDR3 coding DNA: TGTGCCAGCAGCTTAGAGCTCTACGGTTTTTATGGCTACACCTTC. Protein product: CASSLELYGFYGYTF.

This chain links TRBV5-1 with TRBJ1-5, with D tentatively TRBD1 (5 bases). The CDR3 contains 14 residues. V was pared by 0 bases and J by 4 bases, with 8 bases between. From germline, CDR1 is SGHRS and CDR2 YFSETQ. CDR3 coding DNA: TGCGCCAGCAGCTTGGAGGGGCAGAATCAGCCCCAGCATTTT. This codes for CASSLEGQNQPQHF.

The table lists this clone with a few counts. V and J are TRBV9 and TRBJ2-2; possible D gene TRBD2, 6 bases. V was shortened by 0 bases and J by 2 bases, with 11 bases between the two germline ends. Germline lookup yields CDR1 SGDLS and CDR2 YYNGEE. The CDR3 runs to 16 residues. CDR3: CASSVGGTPNTGELFF. The CDR3 DNA is TGTGCCAGCAGCGTAGGGGGGACTCCCAACACCGGGGAGCTGTTTTTT.